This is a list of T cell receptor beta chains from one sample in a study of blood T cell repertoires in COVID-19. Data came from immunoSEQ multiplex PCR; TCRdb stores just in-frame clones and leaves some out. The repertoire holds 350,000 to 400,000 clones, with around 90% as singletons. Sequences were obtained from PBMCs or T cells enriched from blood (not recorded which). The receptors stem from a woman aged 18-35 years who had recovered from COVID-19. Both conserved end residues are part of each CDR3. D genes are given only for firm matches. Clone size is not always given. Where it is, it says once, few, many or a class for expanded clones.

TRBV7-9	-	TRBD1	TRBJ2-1	TGTGCCAGCAGCTTTGCAGAGGGGGCCAACCTCTACAATGAGCAGTTCTTC	CASSFAEGANLYNEQFF
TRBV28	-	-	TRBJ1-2	TGTGCCAGCAGTAGAGCTAGCGGGCTTAACTATGGCTACACCTTC	CASSRASGLNYGYTF
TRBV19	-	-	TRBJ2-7	TGTGCCAGTAGTATTGACGGGAAATTCAGCTACGAGCAGTACTTC	CASSIDGKFSYEQYF
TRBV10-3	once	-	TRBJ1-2	TGTGCCATCAGTGACTCCCATGGGGGGGCACTACTCGGCTACACCTTC	CAISDSHGGALLGYTF
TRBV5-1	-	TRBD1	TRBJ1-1	TGCGCCAGCAGCCGGTGGGGACAGGGGGATACTGAAGCTTTCTTT	CASSRWGQGDTEAFF
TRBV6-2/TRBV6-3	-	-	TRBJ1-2	TGTGCCAGCAGTCCCCGGGACATTCGGCCCCCCTTGAATGGCTACACCTTC	CASSPRDIRPPLNGYTF
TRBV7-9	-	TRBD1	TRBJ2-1	TGTGCCAGCAGCTACATCGACAGGGTCGATGAGCAGTTCTTC	CASSYIDRVDEQFF
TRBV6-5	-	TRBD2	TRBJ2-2	TGTGCCAGCAGCGCAGCGGGGGCGAACACCGGGGAGCTGTTTTTT	CASSAAGANTGELFF
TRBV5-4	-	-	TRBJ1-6	TGTGCCAGCAGCTTGGAGAGCTCCTATAATTCACCCCTCCACTTT	CASSLESSYNSPLHF
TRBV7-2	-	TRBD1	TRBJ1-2	TGTGCCAGCAGCCACCCCGGGACAGGGGGCGTTAATGGCTACACCTTC	CASSHPGTGGVNGYTF
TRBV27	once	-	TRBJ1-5	TGTGCCAGCAGTCCGACCTCGGTAGCACAGCCCCAGCATTTT	CASSPTSVAQPQHF
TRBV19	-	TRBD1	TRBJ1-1	TGTGCCAGTAGTAGACCTGCGACAGGGGACACTGAAGCTTTCTTT	CASSRPATGDTEAFF
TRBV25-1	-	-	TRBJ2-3	TGTGCCAGCAGTGGGGACACGAAACCGTCCACAGATACGCAGTATTTT	CASSGDTKPSTDTQYF
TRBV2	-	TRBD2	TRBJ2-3	TGTGCCAGCAGCGCTCTACTAGCGGGGGATTTAAATACGCAGTATTTT	CASSALLAGDLNTQYF
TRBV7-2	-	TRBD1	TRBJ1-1	TGTGCCAGCAGCTTAGGGCCCAGGGGGCTGAACACTGAAGCTTTCTTT	CASSLGPRGLNTEAFF
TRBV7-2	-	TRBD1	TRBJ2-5	TGTGCCAGCAGCTTTACAGGGGGCGATGAGACCCAGTACTTC	CASSFTGGDETQYF
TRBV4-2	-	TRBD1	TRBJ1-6	TGTGCCAGCAGCCTCGTGGGGGCGGGACAGAGAATTTCACCCCTCCACTTT	CASSLVGAGQRISPLHF
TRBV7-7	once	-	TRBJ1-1	TGTGCTAGCAGCCCCCTACCCACAGGGAGCCCTGAAGCTTTCTTT	CASSPLPTGSPEAFF
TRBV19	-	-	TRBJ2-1	TGTGCCAGTAGTATAGGCCAGTCTAATGAGCAGTTCTTC	CASSIGQSNEQFF
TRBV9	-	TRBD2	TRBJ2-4	TGTGCCAGCAGCGTAGTGTTGACTAGCCCTCGGGACGGAACCAAAAACATTCAGTACTTC	CASSVVLTSPRDGTKNIQYF
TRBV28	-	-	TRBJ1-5	TGTGCCAGTGATGTGACAGCCAAGGGCAATCAGCCCCAGCATTTT	CASDVTAKGNQPQHF
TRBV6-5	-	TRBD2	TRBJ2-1	TGTGCCAGCCAAAGGGAGGGGAGTGCCTACAATGAGCAGTTCTTC	CASQREGSAYNEQFF
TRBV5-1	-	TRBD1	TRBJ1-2	TGCGCCAGCAGCTTTCCAACAGGGGAAACTAACTATGGCTACACCTTC	CASSFPTGETNYGYTF
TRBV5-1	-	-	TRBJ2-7	TGCGCCAGCAGCTCGTCGGTCCGGGGAGAAGGGCAGTACTTC	CASSSSVRGEGQYF
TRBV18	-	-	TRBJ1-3	TGTGCCAGCTCACCCCTGCCAATACAGGGCCCATCTGGAAACACCATATATTTT	CASSPLPIQGPSGNTIYF
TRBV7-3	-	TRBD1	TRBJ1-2	TGTGCCAGCAGCTTAGGACAGGGGGCGGCCTATGGCTACACCTTC	CASSLGQGAAYGYTF
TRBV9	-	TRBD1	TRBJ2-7	TGTGCCAGCAGCGTAGGGACAGGGGCCTACGAGCAGTACTTC	CASSVGTGAYEQYF
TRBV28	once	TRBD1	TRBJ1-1	TGTGCCAGCACCCGGGACAGGGATGGCACTGAAGCTTTCTTT	CASTRDRDGTEAFF
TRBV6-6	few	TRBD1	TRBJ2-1	TGTGCCGGACACCCCACAGGGGTTAGGGACAATGAGCAGTTCTTC	CAGHPTGVRDNEQFF
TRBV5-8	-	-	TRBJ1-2	TGTGCCAGCAGCTTTAGGACAGACTCCTATGGCTACACCTTC	CASSFRTDSYGYTF
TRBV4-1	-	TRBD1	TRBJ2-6	TGCGCCAGCAGTCTCCCGGGACAGGGGGCGAGCTCTGGGGCCAACGTCCTGACTTTC	CASSLPGQGASSGANVLTF
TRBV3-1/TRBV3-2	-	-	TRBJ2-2	TGTGCCAGCAGCTCCCGACAGGTTGCCGGGGAGCTGTTTTTT	CASSSRQVAGELFF
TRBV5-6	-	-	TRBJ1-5	TGTGCCAGCAGCCCAGGGCAGGGAGGAAGCAATCAGCCCCAGCATTTT	CASSPGQGGSNQPQHF
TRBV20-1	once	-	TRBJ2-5	TGCAGGGCTAGTAGGGGGGGGGAGACCCAGTACTTC	CRASRGGETQYF
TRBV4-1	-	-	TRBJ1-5	TGCGCCAGCAGCCAAGGCAAGCGGCCCCAGCCCCAGCATTTT	CASSQGKRPQPQHF
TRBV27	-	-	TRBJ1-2	TGTGCCAGCAGCTACCAATCAGGATCTGGTGGCTACACCTTC	CASSYQSGSGGYTF
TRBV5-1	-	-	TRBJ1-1	TGCGCCAGCAGCTTGTTTGAGGTAGGGAACACTGAAGCTTTCTTT	CASSLFEVGNTEAFF